Listed below are T cell receptor beta chains from one sample, sequenced in a study of T cells in Graves' hyperthyroidism and ophthalmopathy. TCRdb reprocessed the multiplex PCR reads via MiXCR and lists one record per CDR3 protein. The data contain hundreds of thousands of distinct CDR3 sequences, around 14% of them singletons. The specimen was blood. These receptors came from a woman under 30 with Graves' hyperthyroidism. The CDR3 runs from the conserved cysteine through the conserved F or W. A D gene is named only where the DNA matches it firmly. The size entry is marked missing in some rows and otherwise reads once, few, many or a size class.

J gene,D gene,clone size,V gene,CDR3 DNA,CDR3 protein
TRBJ2-3,NA,NA,TRBV3-1,TGTGCCAGCAGCCATGACGCAGATACGCAGTATTTT,CASSHDADTQYF
TRBJ2-7,NA,NA,TRBV25-1,TGTGCCAGCAGTGAATTCGAGGAGCAGTACTTC,CASSEFEEQYF
TRBJ2-1,TRBD2,few,TRBV4-3,TGCGCCAGCGGCCAAGATGCTAGCGGGAGGTGGAATGAGCAGTTCTTC,CASGQDASGRWNEQFF
TRBJ2-3,NA,many,TRBV4-3,TGCGCCAGCAGCTACGGGACGACCAAAACAGATACGCAGTATTTT,CASSYGTTKTDTQYF
TRBJ2-5,TRBD1,many,TRBV18,TGTGCCAGCTCTCTGACAGGGCCACCTCAAGAGACCCAGTACTTC,CASSLTGPPQETQYF
TRBJ2-1,NA,many,TRBV7-2,TGTGCCAGCAGCATTTTCGGCGGGACGGTTTCCTACAATGAGCAGTTCTTC,CASSIFGGTVSYNEQFF
TRBJ1-6,NA,NA,TRBV6-1,TGTGCCAGCAGTGACTTAAAGAGCTCACCCCTCCACTTT,CASSDLKSSPLHF
TRBJ1-1,TRBD1,NA,TRBV19,TGTGCCAGTAGTCCGAAGGGACAGCTCTCTGCTGAAGCTTTCTTT,CASSPKGQLSAEAFF
TRBJ2-7,NA,NA,TRBV28,TGTGCCAGCAGTGACCTGCGGTACGAGCAGTACTTC,CASSDLRYEQYF
TRBJ2-3,NA,many,TRBV28,TGTGCCAGCAGTCCTCCGACGGAACTCACAGATACGCAGTATTTT,CASSPPTELTDTQYF
TRBJ2-5,NA,NA,TRBV5-1,TGCGCCAGCAGCTTGGAGGGAATTGGAGAGACCCAGTACTTC,CASSLEGIGETQYF
TRBJ2-5,TRBD1,few,TRBV15,TGTGCCACCAACATGGGGACAGAGCAAGAGACCCAGTACTTC,CATNMGTEQETQYF
TRBJ1-5,NA,few,TRBV4-1,TGCGCCAGCAGCCAATCCCCCGCGGGGGGCAATCAGCCCCAGCATTTT,CASSQSPAGGNQPQHF
TRBJ1-1,NA,many,TRBV12-3/TRBV12-4,TGTGCCAGCCACCGCACCGCGGGCACTGAAGCTTTCTTT,CASHRTAGTEAFF
TRBJ2-5,TRBD2,many,TRBV14,TGTGCCAGCAGCCAGACACCGGGACTAGCAGCGGAGACCCAGTACTTC,CASSQTPGLAAETQYF
TRBJ2-1,TRBD2,few,TRBV5-5,TGTGCCAGCAGCTCTAGCGGAAGCTCCTACAATGGGCAGTTCTTC,CASSSSGSSYNGQFF
TRBJ2-7,TRBD1,many,TRBV2,TGTGCCAGCAGCCTTGGACAGGCCTCCTACGAGCAGTACTTC,CASSLGQASYEQYF
TRBJ2-6,NA,many,TRBV28,TGTGCCAGCAGTACCCTCAAGGCTGGGGCCAACGTCCTGACTTTC,CASSTLKAGANVLTF
TRBJ2-1,NA,NA,TRBV10-3,TGTGCCATCAGTGGCCGTGCCGGCCGGGGCGGGACCAGGAATGAGCAGTTCTTC,CAISGRAGRGGTRNEQFF
TRBJ2-7,TRBD2,many,TRBV6-1,TGTGCCAGCAGTAAGCGGGAGATCCCCTACGAGCAGTACTTC,CASSKREIPYEQYF
TRBJ2-7,NA,many,TRBV27,TGTGCCAGCAGTTTATTTTGGGCAGGCGAGCAGTACTTC,CASSLFWAGEQYF
TRBJ2-1,TRBD2,NA,TRBV5-4,TGTGCCAGCAGCTTGACTAGCGGTAATTTCTACAATGAGCAGTTCTTC,CASSLTSGNFYNEQFF
TRBJ2-7,NA,many,TRBV4-2,TGTGCCAGCAGCCAGACTCCAGGGGTGAGCGGTTACGAGCAGTACTTC,CASSQTPGVSGYEQYF
TRBJ1-2,NA,many,TRBV20-1,TGCAGTGCTAGAGATCCACAGGGTGGTGGCTACACCTTC,CSARDPQGGGYTF
TRBJ2-7,TRBD1,few,TRBV7-9,TGTGCCAGCAGCCCCCAGGGGGCCTCTACCTACGAGCAGTACTTC,CASSPQGASTYEQYF
TRBJ2-6,NA,NA,TRBV11-2,TGTGCCAGCAGCTCACAAGGAAGAAGCTCTGGGGCCAACGTCCTGACTTTC,CASSSQGRSSGANVLTF
TRBJ1-2,NA,NA,TRBV10-3,TGTGCCATTACGGACGGCCACTATGGCTACACCTTC,CAITDGHYGYTF
TRBJ2-5,NA,many,TRBV3-1,TGTGCCAGCAGCCACCAGGGCCCGGCGACCCAGTACTTC,CASSHQGPATQYF